The sample holds many counts of the clone carrying this T cell receptor (beta chain). Its antigen is as yet unknown. 5'RACE template switching added a universal primer site and UMIs to TCR cDNA. TCRdb fed the 5' RACE reads into MiXCR, producing one record per CDR3 protein. The sample lists around 610,000 distinct CDR3 sequences, about 13% occurring once. The V gene's germline CDR1 is ENHRY and CDR2 SYGVKD. Trimming took 0 bases from V and 3 from J, leaving 5 bases between them. There are 13 residues in the CDR3. The sample belongs to a study of T cells after yellow fever vaccination. Points from the study as a whole: It was the secondary response that reached its peak faster, day 5 versus 15, but it was weaker.

J is TRBJ2-5 and V is TRBV10-3; D gene uncertain. The sample consisted of PBMCs, taken on the day of the yellow fever booster vaccination. The TCR originated in a man aged 25 to 40 who received the YFV17D yellow fever vaccine. In nucleotides, the CDR3 is TGTGCCATCAGTGAGTCCCGAGAAGAGACCCAGTACTTC. It is translated as CAISESREETQYF.